Below, one TCR beta chain is given with its context. The target antigen is unknown. Gene labels here are mouse ones. These data belong to a study of tissue T cells after allogeneic stem cell transplantation. Sequenced by immunoSEQ multiplex PCR; TCRdb stores in-frame clones only, minus some. The sample has 20,000 to 25,000 clones, 60% to 80% seen once. Study outcomes and limitations: Which tissue TCRs were alloreactive or antigen-specific was not determined. Some clones might be persisting host cells. Few T cell clones were shared across patients, but motif clusters showed tissue-specific shared signatures. Only a limited share of tissue TCRs appeared in blood or spleen. Anatomically similar tissues had similar TCR repertoires within each patient.

Material for sequencing was blood. The sequence derives from a female BALB/c mouse in good health. The mouse strain carries the MHC haplotype H2-d.

The CDR3 spells CASSRQGSAETLYF. The part of the CDR3 DNA that was read is TGTGCCAGCAGTCGACAGGGGAGTGCAGAAACGCTGTAT. This rearrangement joins TRBV4 to TRBJ2-3, with 8 bases identical to TRBD1. The read is 1 residue too short to cover the CDR3 end, so that end is filled in from the germline J gene. The V and J ends lost 6 bases and 0 bases, in that order; junction bases with no gene match: 2. CDR1 is LGHDT and CDR2 is YNNKQL in the germline V gene (reference sequence). The CDR3 is 14 amino acids.